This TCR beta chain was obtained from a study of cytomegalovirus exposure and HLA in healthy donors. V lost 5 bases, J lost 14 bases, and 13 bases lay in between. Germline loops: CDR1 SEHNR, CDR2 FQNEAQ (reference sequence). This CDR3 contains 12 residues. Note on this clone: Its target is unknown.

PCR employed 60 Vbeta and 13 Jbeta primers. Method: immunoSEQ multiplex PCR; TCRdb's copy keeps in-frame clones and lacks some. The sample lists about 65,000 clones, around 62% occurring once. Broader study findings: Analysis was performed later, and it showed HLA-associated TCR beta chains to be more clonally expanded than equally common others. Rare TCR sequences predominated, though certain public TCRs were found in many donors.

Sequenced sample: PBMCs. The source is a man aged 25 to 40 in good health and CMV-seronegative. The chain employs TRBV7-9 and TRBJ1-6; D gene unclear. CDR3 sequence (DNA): TGTGCCAGCAGCGCCGACTACCCTTCCCTCCACTTT. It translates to CASSADYPSLHF.